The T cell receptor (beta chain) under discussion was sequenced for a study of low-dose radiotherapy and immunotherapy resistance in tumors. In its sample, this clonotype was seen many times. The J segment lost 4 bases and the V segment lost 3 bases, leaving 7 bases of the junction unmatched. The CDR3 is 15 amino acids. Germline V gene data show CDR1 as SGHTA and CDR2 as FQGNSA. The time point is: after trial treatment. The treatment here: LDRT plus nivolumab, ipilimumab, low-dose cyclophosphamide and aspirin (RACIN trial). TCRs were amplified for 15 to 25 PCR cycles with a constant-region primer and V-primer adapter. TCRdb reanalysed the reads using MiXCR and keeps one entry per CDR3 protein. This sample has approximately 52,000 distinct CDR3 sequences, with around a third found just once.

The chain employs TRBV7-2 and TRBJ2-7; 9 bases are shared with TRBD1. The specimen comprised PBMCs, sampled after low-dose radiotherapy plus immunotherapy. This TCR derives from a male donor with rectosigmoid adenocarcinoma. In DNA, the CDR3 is TGTGCCAGCAGCTTGGCCCCGGGACAGGGTTACGAGCAGTACTTC. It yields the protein CASSLAPGQGYEQYF.